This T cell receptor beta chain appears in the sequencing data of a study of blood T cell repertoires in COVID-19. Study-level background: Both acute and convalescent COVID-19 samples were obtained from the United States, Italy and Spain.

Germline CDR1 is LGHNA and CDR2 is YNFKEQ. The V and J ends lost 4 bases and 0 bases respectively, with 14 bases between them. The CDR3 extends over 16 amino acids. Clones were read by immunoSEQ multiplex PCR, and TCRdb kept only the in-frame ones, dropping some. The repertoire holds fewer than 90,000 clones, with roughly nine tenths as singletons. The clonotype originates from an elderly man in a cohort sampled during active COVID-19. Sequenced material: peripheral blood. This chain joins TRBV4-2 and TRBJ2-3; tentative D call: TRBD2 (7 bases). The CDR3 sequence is CASSPEGGTSTDTQYF. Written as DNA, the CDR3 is TGTGCCAGCAGCCCTGAGGGGGGGACTAGCACAGATACGCAGTATTTT.